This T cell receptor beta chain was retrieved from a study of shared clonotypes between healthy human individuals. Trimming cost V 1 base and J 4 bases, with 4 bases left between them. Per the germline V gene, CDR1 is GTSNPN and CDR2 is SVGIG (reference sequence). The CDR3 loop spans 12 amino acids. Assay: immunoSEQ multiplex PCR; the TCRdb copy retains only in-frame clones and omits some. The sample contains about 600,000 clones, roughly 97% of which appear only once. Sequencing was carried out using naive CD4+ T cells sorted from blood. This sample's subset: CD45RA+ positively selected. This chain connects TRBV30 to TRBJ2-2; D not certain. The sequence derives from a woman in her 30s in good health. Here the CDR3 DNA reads TGTGCCTGGAGTGGGAGCACCGGGGAGCTGTTTTTT. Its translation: CAWSGSTGELFF.